This T cell receptor beta chain was captured by sequencing in a study of T cells in Graves' hyperthyroidism and ophthalmopathy (dated by TCRdb to the late 2010s). About the investigation overall: Peripheral blood samples were taken at initial diagnosis, before any treatment was given. To identify TCR V-J signatures that set the groups apart, the researchers used a discovery cohort of more than 95 patients, made up of 43 with Graves' ophthalmopathy and 55 to 65 with stable Graves' hyperthyroidism. Prospective prediction of ophthalmopathy was tested in an independent validation cohort of fewer than 20 hyperthyroidism patients and 17 patients who later progressed to ophthalmopathy. The 75 to 100 discovery patients were divided at random into training and test sets in a 7:3 ratio. Thyroid tissue and blood T-cell repertoires from about six Graves' hyperthyroidism patients were also compared in the study. After blood sampling, hyperthyroidism patients were treated with methimazole at a starting dose of 30 mg daily, and ophthalmopathy patients were treated with high-dose intravenous methylprednisolone. The paper describes TCR Vbeta CDR3 sequencing of 120 to 150 peripheral blood samples, made up of some 42 ophthalmopathy patients, roughly 72 hyperthyroidism patients and roughly 17 progressor patients.

Stable Graves' hyperthyroidism was defined as the absence of progression to ophthalmopathy over 18 months of follow-up. Hyperthyroidism patients were newly diagnosed, had a disease duration of under 2 months, and were aged 18 to 65 years. Any patient with an uncontrolled infection, another autoimmune disease, pregnancy or lactation was excluded. Diagnoses were established on the basis of clinical symptoms, serum thyroxine and TRAb, thyroid ultrasound, and orbital computed tomography. PBMCs were isolated from 7.5 to 10 ml of fresh peripheral blood by Ficoll-Paque density gradient centrifugation. Total RNA was extracted using Trizol reagent, and RNA quality was assessed on an Agilent 2100 Bioanalyzer. This clonotype appeared many times. It lacks a known antigen. Qualities for individual bases were not recorded, and no much larger clone is one base off. The germline ends are 13 bases apart after V is trimmed by 4 bases and J by 4 bases. The germline V gene yields SGHVS for CDR1 and FQNEAQ for CDR2. Including cysteine and phenylalanine, the CDR3 has 14 amino acids. Only the CDR3 part of the read is kept: 42 bases, read in frame from the first base.

The paper's findings and limits, for the study overall: Sample size was not statistically predetermined, and blinding of investigators to group allocation was not performed. In cross-validation, a model built on a 13 V-J signature told ophthalmopathy apart from stable hyperthyroidism with 87.88% sensitivity and around 81% specificity, and in testing the same model reached 80%/75%. In validation, the model predicted progression to ophthalmopathy a median of roughly 6.5 months before onset, with 65% to 71% sensitivity and roughly 79% specificity. Most expanded thyroid clonotypes (frequency above 0.001) were also found in blood, which suggests that blood repertoires may mirror thyroid immune responses.

Amplification of TCR beta CDR3 regions was carried out from RNA transcripts. The first round of RT-PCR for the TCR CDR3 was performed with the HTBI primer set and the Qiagen OneStep RT-PCR kit. Libraries were constructed in a second round of multiplex PCR, after which size selection and purification were carried out. Sequencing of the libraries was done on an Illumina HiSeq2000 using paired-end 100 bp reads. As for the authors' bioinformatics: SOAPnuke was used to process the raw data, removing reads that contained adapters or uncalled bases, had a mean Phred below 15, or lacked an exact match to the constant primer or identifier. COPE v1.2.5 was used to merge high-quality paired reads, and clonotypes were defined as unique nucleotide sequences. MiTCR v1.1 was used to align the clonotypes against IMGT TRBV, TRBD and TRBJ reference segments. Analysis was restricted to V-J combinations with a frequency above 0.0001, which covered roughly 99% of repertoires. The TCS score was defined as F50 (clonal expansion) divided by E x V (chaos), with BLOSUM62-based TCRdist calculated between CDR3 peptides within each V-J. Welch's t-statistics and random forest reduced roughly 540 V-J features to under 15, which were used in a naive Bayes classifier (R e1071). TCRdb applied fastp at Q25 and MiXCR to the public reads, then kept only in-frame beta chains. For every CDR3 protein sequence, its rows merge into one entry that carries the most common genes and DNA. V and J calls and clone size were set by TCRdb, not the authors. Present in this sample are 600,000 to 900,000 distinct CDR3 sequences, 16% of which were seen just once. The ten most abundant clones make up roughly 8% of the sample.

The chain couples TRBV7-8 to TRBJ1-1, with the D gene uncertain. Specimen: blood. This receptor was identified in a man between 18 and 29 years old with Graves' hyperthyroidism. The CDR3 loop reads CASSSKRAVTEAFF. The sequenced DNA: TGTGCCAGCAGCTCGAAGCGGGCTGTCACTGAAGCTTTCTTT.